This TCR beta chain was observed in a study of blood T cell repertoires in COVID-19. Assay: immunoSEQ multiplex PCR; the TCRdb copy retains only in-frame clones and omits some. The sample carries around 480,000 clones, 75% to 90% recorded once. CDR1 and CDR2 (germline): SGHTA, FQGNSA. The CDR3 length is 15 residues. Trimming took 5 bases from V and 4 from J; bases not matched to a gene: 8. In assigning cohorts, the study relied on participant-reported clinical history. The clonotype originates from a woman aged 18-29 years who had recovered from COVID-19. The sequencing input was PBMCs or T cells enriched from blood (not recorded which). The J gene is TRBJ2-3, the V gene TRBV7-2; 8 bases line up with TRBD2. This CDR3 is CASSLLAGGPDTQYF. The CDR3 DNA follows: TGTGCCAGCAGCCTACTGGCGGGGGGTCCAGATACGCAGTATTTT.